This TCR beta chain was profiled in a study of T cell changes during pregnancy in multiple sclerosis. Assay used: immunoSEQ multiplex PCR; TCRdb lists only in-frame clones, some missing. The table records some 25,000 clones, around 90% of them present only once. The germline gives CDR1 MGHDK, CDR2 SYGVNS. The V gene lost 3 bases and the J gene lost 0 bases, with 2 bases spanning the gap. This CDR3 has 13 residues. The source was CD4+ T cells from peripheral blood mononuclear cells, collected in the second trimester of pregnancy. This sequence joins TRBV25-1 and TRBJ1-4; D not resolved. The receptor's source is a female donor in good health, enrolled as a control in a pregnancy study. CDR3 residues: CASSDTTNEKLFF. Written as DNA, the CDR3 is TGTGCCAGCAGTGACACAACTAATGAAAAACTGTTTTTT. The full variable domain, rest sourced from reference TRBV25-1 and TRBJ1-4, is EADIYQTPRYLVIGTGKKITLECSQTMGHDKMYWYQQDPGMELHLIHYSYGVNSTEKGDLSSESTVSRIRTEHFPLTLESARPSHTSQYLCASSDTTNEKLFFGSGTQLSVL.